A selection of T cell receptor beta chains follows, all from one sample in a study of Graves' ophthalmopathy and Graves' hyperthyroidism. From the multiplex PCR reads, TCRdb called clonotypes with MiXCR, one entry per CDR3 protein. The sample has approximately 1.2 million distinct CDR3 sequences; approximately 35% are singletons. Sequencing used peripheral blood or thyroid tissue (not recorded which). The receptors stem from an adult man with Graves' hyperthyroidism. Both conserved end residues are part of each CDR3. Fields, in order: J gene, V gene, D gene, clone size, CDR3 protein, CDR3 DNA. The D gene is left open where the match is weak. For some rows the clone size is stated as once, few or many, or as a class when expanded; others skip it.

j_gene: TRBJ1-1
v_gene: TRBV6-5
d_gene: .
abundance: few
CDR3aa: CASRRAEYTEAFF
CDR3nt: TGTGCCAGCAGAAGGGCGGAGTACACTGAAGCTTTCTTT

j_gene: TRBJ2-1
v_gene: TRBV7-2
d_gene: TRBD1
abundance: few
CDR3aa: CASSWTGSYNEQFF
CDR3nt: TGTGCCAGCAGCTGGACAGGGTCCTACAATGAGCAGTTCTTC

j_gene: TRBJ1-2
v_gene: TRBV10-3
d_gene: .
abundance: .
CDR3aa: CASSFNRGYTF
CDR3nt: TGTGCCAGCAGTTTCAATCGTGGCTACACCTTC

j_gene: TRBJ2-6
v_gene: TRBV29-1
d_gene: .
abundance: few
CDR3aa: CSVGQTSGANVLTF
CDR3nt: TGCAGCGTTGGGCAAACCTCTGGGGCCAACGTCCTGACTTTC

j_gene: TRBJ1-2
v_gene: TRBV12-3/TRBV12-4
d_gene: .
abundance: once
CDR3aa: CASSPTGRGGYTF
CDR3nt: TGTGCCAGCAGTCCCACAGGGCGCGGTGGCTACACCTTC

j_gene: TRBJ2-7
v_gene: TRBV29-1
d_gene: TRBD2
abundance: many
CDR3aa: CSVFGPSGSYEQYF
CDR3nt: TGCAGCGTTTTTGGTCCTAGCGGTTCCTACGAGCAGTACTTC

j_gene: TRBJ2-7
v_gene: TRBV29-1
d_gene: .
abundance: .
CDR3aa: CSVTEGSYEQYF
CDR3nt: TGCAGCGTTACCGAGGGCTCCTACGAGCAGTACTTC

j_gene: TRBJ1-3
v_gene: TRBV4-1
d_gene: .
abundance: few
CDR3aa: CASSQPGRNSGNTIYF
CDR3nt: TGCGCCAGCAGCCAACCGGGACGGAACTCTGGAAACACCATATATTTT

j_gene: TRBJ1-5
v_gene: TRBV20-1
d_gene: .
abundance: few
CDR3aa: CSARVESSNQPQHF
CDR3nt: TGCAGTGCTAGAGTAGAGAGTAGCAATCAGCCCCAGCATTTT

j_gene: TRBJ1-1
v_gene: TRBV7-3
d_gene: .
abundance: many
CDR3aa: CASSLTSGSSQAFF
CDR3nt: TGTGCCAGCAGCTTAACATCGGGCTCATCCCAGGCTTTCTTT

j_gene: TRBJ1-1
v_gene: TRBV15
d_gene: .
abundance: .
CDR3aa: CATSRDPAGTEAFF
CDR3nt: TGTGCCACCAGCAGAGATCCCGCCGGTACTGAAGCTTTCTTT

j_gene: TRBJ2-2
v_gene: TRBV7-9
d_gene: .
abundance: few
CDR3aa: CASSLTTGPGELFF
CDR3nt: TGTGCCAGCAGCTTAACTACAGGGCCCGGGGAGCTGTTTTTT

j_gene: TRBJ1-4
v_gene: TRBV15
d_gene: TRBD1
abundance: many
CDR3aa: CATSRPLWDRTNEKLFF
CDR3nt: TGTGCCACCAGCAGACCCCTCTGGGACAGAACCAATGAAAAACTGTTTTTT

j_gene: TRBJ1-1
v_gene: TRBV25-1
d_gene: .
abundance: .
CDR3aa: CASSVNTDSGYSNTEAFF
CDR3nt: TGTGCCAGCAGTGTAAATACAGACTCGGGTTACTCGAACACTGAAGCTTTCTTT

j_gene: TRBJ1-3
v_gene: TRBV20-1
d_gene: .
abundance: .
CDR3aa: CSASSMGGFGNTIYF
CDR3nt: TGCAGTGCCTCGTCTATGGGGGGGTTCGGAAACACCATATATTTT

j_gene: TRBJ2-7
v_gene: TRBV19
d_gene: .
abundance: .
CDR3aa: CASSRVAGPYEQYF
CDR3nt: TGTGCCAGTAGTAGAGTTGCGGGACCCTACGAGCAGTACTTC

j_gene: TRBJ2-2
v_gene: TRBV7-3
d_gene: .
abundance: .
CDR3aa: CASSSNGLNTGELFF
CDR3nt: TGTGCCAGCAGCTCCAATGGACTAAACACCGGGGAGCTGTTTTTT

j_gene: TRBJ1-1
v_gene: TRBV12-3/TRBV12-4
d_gene: TRBD1
abundance: few
CDR3aa: CASSWDRDTGTEAFF
CDR3nt: TGTGCCAGCAGTTGGGACAGGGATACGGGGACTGAAGCTTTCTTT

j_gene: TRBJ1-1
v_gene: TRBV12-3/TRBV12-4
d_gene: .
abundance: few
CDR3aa: CASTGTGKNTEAFF
CDR3nt: TGTGCCAGCACTGGGACGGGAAAGAACACTGAAGCTTTCTTT

j_gene: TRBJ2-7
v_gene: TRBV19
d_gene: .
abundance: many
CDR3aa: CASSIMPPDEQYF
CDR3nt: TGTGCCAGTAGTATTATGCCCCCAGACGAGCAGTACTTC

j_gene: TRBJ1-6
v_gene: TRBV20-1
d_gene: .
abundance: many
CDR3aa: CSARSNFNSPLHF
CDR3nt: TGCAGTGCTAGAAGCAATTTCAATTCACCCCTCCACTTT

j_gene: TRBJ2-5
v_gene: TRBV27
d_gene: TRBD2
abundance: .
CDR3aa: CASSSSWTSGETQYF
CDR3nt: TGTGCCAGCAGTTCCTCTTGGACTAGCGGAGAGACCCAGTACTTC

j_gene: TRBJ2-7
v_gene: TRBV6-6
d_gene: .
abundance: .
CDR3aa: CASSCRGLYEQYF
CDR3nt: TGTGCCAGCAGTTGCAGGGGTCTTTACGAGCAGTACTTC

j_gene: TRBJ2-7
v_gene: TRBV7-9
d_gene: .
abundance: many
CDR3aa: CASSLIGQPEQYF
CDR3nt: TGTGCCAGCAGCTTAATCGGTCAACCAGAGCAGTACTTC

j_gene: TRBJ2-5
v_gene: TRBV2
d_gene: .
abundance: .
CDR3aa: CASSEGFEGVTQYF
CDR3nt: TGTGCCAGCAGTGAAGGATTTGAAGGGGTGACCCAGTACTTC

j_gene: TRBJ1-5
v_gene: TRBV7-8
d_gene: TRBD1
abundance: few
CDR3aa: CASSSGTGRGSNQPQHF
CDR3nt: TGTGCCAGCAGCTCCGGGACAGGTCGGGGGAGCAATCAGCCCCAGCATTTT

j_gene: TRBJ2-5
v_gene: TRBV7-7
d_gene: TRBD2
abundance: .
CDR3aa: CASSSTAGGIETQYF
CDR3nt: TGTGCCAGCAGCTCAACAGCGGGGGGTATAGAGACCCAGTACTTC

j_gene: TRBJ1-1
v_gene: TRBV6-4
d_gene: .
abundance: once
CDR3aa: CASRPRPGNLNTEAFF
CDR3nt: TGTGCCAGCAGACCCCGGCCAGGGAATTTGAACACTGAAGCTTTCTTT

j_gene: TRBJ1-5
v_gene: TRBV19
d_gene: TRBD1
abundance: many
CDR3aa: CASSTDRVNQPQHF
CDR3nt: TGTGCCAGTAGTACGGACAGGGTCAATCAGCCCCAGCATTTT

j_gene: TRBJ2-7
v_gene: TRBV5-4
d_gene: TRBD1
abundance: .
CDR3aa: CASTPGTGYYEQYF
CDR3nt: TGTGCCAGCACACCCGGGACAGGGTACTACGAGCAGTACTTC

j_gene: TRBJ1-4
v_gene: TRBV5-6
d_gene: .
abundance: .
CDR3aa: CASSPPIMGVNEKLFF
CDR3nt: TGTGCCAGCAGCCCACCCATAATGGGGGTTAATGAAAAACTGTTTTTT

j_gene: TRBJ1-6
v_gene: TRBV10-3
d_gene: .
abundance: .
CDR3aa: CATSPGHNSPLHF
CDR3nt: TGTGCCACCAGCCCGGGACATAATTCACCCCTCCACTTT

j_gene: TRBJ2-5
v_gene: TRBV7-9
d_gene: .
abundance: .
CDR3aa: CASSLDSSGLWRQYF
CDR3nt: TGTGCCAGCAGCTTAGACAGCTCAGGGCTATGGCGCCAGTACTTC

j_gene: TRBJ1-6
v_gene: TRBV25-1
d_gene: .
abundance: .
CDR3aa: CASSEPKGIGSPLHF
CDR3nt: TGTGCCAGCAGTGAACCCAAGGGGATTGGATCACCCCTCCACTTT